This entry is about one T cell receptor (beta chain). One junction end disagrees with the germline gene, perhaps due to a read error. Distinct nucleotide sequences in the sample also encode this CDR3. The length of the CDR3 is 15 residues. Germline V lookup: CDR1 SNHLY, CDR2 FYNNEI. The deep-level immunoSEQ assay was used. Original processing notes: Filtering was not the same, since immunoSEQ gave junction-only sequences without quality scores. This table comes from immunoSEQ multiplex PCR, and its TCRdb copy is limited to in-frame clones, with some not included. That table gives V, J and clone size, and the DNA gave D and trimming. The table records some 530,000 clones, around 73% of them present only once. The data derive from a study of shared clonotypes between healthy human individuals.

The chain joins TRBV2 to TRBJ1-4; TRBD1 aligns across 8 bases. The sequencing input was PBMCs. This sequence was found in a middle-aged woman in good health. Some clones in this sample may be carry-over from other donors' samples. CDR3 nucleotide sequence: TGTGCAAGCAGTCGAAGCACAGGGGGAAATGAAAAACTGTTTTTT. Residues: CASSRSTGGNEKLFF.